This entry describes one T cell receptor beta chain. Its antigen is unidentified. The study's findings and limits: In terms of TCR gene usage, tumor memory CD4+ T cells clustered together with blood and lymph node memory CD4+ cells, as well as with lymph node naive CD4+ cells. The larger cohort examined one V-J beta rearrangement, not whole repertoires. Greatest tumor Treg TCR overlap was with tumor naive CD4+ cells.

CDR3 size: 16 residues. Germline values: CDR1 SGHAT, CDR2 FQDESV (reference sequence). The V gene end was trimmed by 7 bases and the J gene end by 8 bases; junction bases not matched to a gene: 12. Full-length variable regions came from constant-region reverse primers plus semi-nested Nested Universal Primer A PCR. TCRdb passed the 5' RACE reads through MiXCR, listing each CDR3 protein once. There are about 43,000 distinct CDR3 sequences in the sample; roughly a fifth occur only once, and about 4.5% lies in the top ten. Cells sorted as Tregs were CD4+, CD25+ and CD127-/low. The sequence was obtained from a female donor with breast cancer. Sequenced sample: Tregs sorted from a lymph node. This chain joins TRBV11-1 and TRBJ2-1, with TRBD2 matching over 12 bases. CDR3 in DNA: TGTGCCAGCACTCAAGGGGCTAGCGGGAGGGCTTATGAGCAGTTCTTC. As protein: CASTQGASGRAYEQFF.